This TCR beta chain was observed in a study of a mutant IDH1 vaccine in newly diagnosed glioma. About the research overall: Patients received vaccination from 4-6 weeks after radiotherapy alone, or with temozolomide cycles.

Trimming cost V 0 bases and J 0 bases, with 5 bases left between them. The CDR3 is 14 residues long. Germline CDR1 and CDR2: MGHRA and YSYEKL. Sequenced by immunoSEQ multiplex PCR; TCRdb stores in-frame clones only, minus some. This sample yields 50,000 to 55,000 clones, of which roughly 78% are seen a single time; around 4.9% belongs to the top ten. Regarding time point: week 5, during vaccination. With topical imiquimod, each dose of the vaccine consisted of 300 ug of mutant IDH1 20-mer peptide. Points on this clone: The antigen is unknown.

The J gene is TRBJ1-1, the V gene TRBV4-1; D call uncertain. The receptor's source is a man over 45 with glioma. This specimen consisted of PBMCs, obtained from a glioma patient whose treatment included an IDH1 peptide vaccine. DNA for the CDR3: TGCGCCAGCAGCCAAGAGAAGGTGAACACTGAAGCTTTCTTT. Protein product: CASSQEKVNTEAFF.